Listed below are T cell receptor beta chains from one sample, sequenced in a study of CD8+ T cells in alopecia areata. Clones were read by immunoSEQ multiplex PCR, and TCRdb kept only the in-frame ones, dropping some. The data hold about 150,000 clones, with approximately 60% observed a single time. The sample was CD8+ T cells sorted from blood. These receptors came from a human donor in good health. Each CDR3 is given with its conserved first and last residue. Each record gives: CDR3 DNA, CDR3 protein, D gene, V gene, clone size, J gene. The D gene is left open where the match is weak. Only part of the rows carry a size: once, few, many, or a class if the clone is expanded.

TGTGCCAGCAGGCAACAGGGATACACCGGGGAGCTGTTTTTT | CASRQQGYTGELFF | . | TRBV7-9 | . | TRBJ2-2
TGTGCCAGCAGCTTAGCGGGCGACACAGGGGTGGCTGGCTACACCTTC | CASSLAGDTGVAGYTF | TRBD1 | TRBV7-8 | . | TRBJ1-2
TGTGCCAGCAGTGAGGGACTAGCGGAATACGAGCAGTACTTC | CASSEGLAEYEQYF | TRBD2 | TRBV2 | few | TRBJ2-7
TGTGCCAGCAGCCCATACCACCCTGATACGCAGTATTTT | CASSPYHPDTQYF | . | TRBV7-9 | . | TRBJ2-3
TGTGCCAGCAGCTTGAGTGCAACTAATGAAAAACTGTTTTTT | CASSLSATNEKLFF | . | TRBV7-9 | . | TRBJ1-4
TGTGCCAGCAGTCCCAGTACCGGGGAGCTGTTTTTT | CASSPSTGELFF | . | TRBV27 | . | TRBJ2-2
TGTGCCAGCAGCTTGGGAGGGTTCCTGGATACGCCCCAGCATTTT | CASSLGGFLDTPQHF | . | TRBV5-6 | few | TRBJ1-5
TGTGCCAGCAGCTTTCGGGGACTAGCGGGAGGGCCGGTGACGGATACGCAGTATTTT | CASSFRGLAGGPVTDTQYF | TRBD2 | TRBV5-4 | . | TRBJ2-3
TGTGCCAGCTCACCAACCCCCAGGCACAACACCGGGGAGCTGTTTTTT | CASSPTPRHNTGELFF | . | TRBV18 | . | TRBJ2-2
TGTGCCAGCAGCGTAGGAGGGGGACAGGGAAGCTATGAGCAGTTCTTC | CASSVGGGQGSYEQFF | TRBD1 | TRBV9 | . | TRBJ2-1
TGTGCCAGCAGCCCGAACACACTAGACAATGAGCAGTTCTTC | CASSPNTLDNEQFF | . | TRBV5-6 | . | TRBJ2-1
TGTGCCAGCAGACAGTACACCGGGGAGCTGTTTTTT | CASRQYTGELFF | . | TRBV27 | . | TRBJ2-2
TGTGCCAGCAGAGGACAGCTAACTGCCTACGAGCAGTACTTC | CASRGQLTAYEQYF | . | TRBV27 | . | TRBJ2-7
TGTGCCAGCAGTGGGACTGTATACAATGAGCAGTTCTTC | CASSGTVYNEQFF | . | TRBV9 | . | TRBJ2-1
TGCAGCGTTGAAGATCGAGGTTCAGGGGTGAGCCTAAGCTCTGGAAACACCATATATTTT | CSVEDRGSGVSLSSGNTIYF | . | TRBV29-1 | . | TRBJ1-3
TGTGCCAGCAGCTTTACTGAATTAGCGTTCAATGAGCAGTTCTTC | CASSFTELAFNEQFF | . | TRBV7-9 | . | TRBJ2-1
TGTGCCAGCAGCTTAAATGGGGCATGGGACCAAGAGACCCAGTACTTC | CASSLNGAWDQETQYF | . | TRBV11-2 | once | TRBJ2-5
TGCAGCGCCGAGGAGGGTGCGGGTACTGAAGCTTTCTTT | CSAEEGAGTEAFF | . | TRBV29-1 | . | TRBJ1-1
TGTGCCAGCAGCCCCACGTCCAGCCCCTCCTACGAGCAGTACTTC | CASSPTSSPSYEQYF | . | TRBV5-6 | once | TRBJ2-7
TGTGCCAGCAGCTTTGGTATTACGGATGAGCAGTACTTC | CASSFGITDEQYF | . | TRBV5-4 | . | TRBJ2-7
TGTGCCTGGAGTGTAACCGATACGCAGTATTTT | CAWSVTDTQYF | . | TRBV30 | . | TRBJ2-3
TGTGCCTGGAGTGGGGGGACTAGCGGTTACAATGAGCAGTTCTTC | CAWSGGTSGYNEQFF | TRBD2 | TRBV30 | . | TRBJ2-1